The clone carrying this T cell receptor beta chain appeared once. These data belong to a study of blood T cell repertoires in COVID-19. The overall study: The study drew acute and convalescent COVID-19 samples from the United States, Italy and Spain. Sources were T cells, B-cell-depleted T cells, or PBMCs; the material itself was cDNA or gDNA.

As originally analysed: Using reference gene primer amplification, nucleated cell counts were estimated. Only in-frame clones appear in the TCRdb table, and some are missing; sequencing was by immunoSEQ multiplex PCR. V and J calls and clone size follow that table, whereas D and trimming were derived from the DNA. This sample has some 220,000 clones; more than 75% occur once, and the top ten carry 2.5% to 3.5%. This TCR derives from a man aged 45-60 years who had recovered from COVID-19. Sample: peripheral blood.

The CDR3 DNA is TGTGCCAGCAGGCCAAGGACAGTCTCGAATCAGCCCCAGCATTTT. It encodes CASRPRTVSNQPQHF. J is TRBJ1-5 and V is TRBV6-5, with D tentatively TRBD1 (6 bases). The CDR3 runs 15 residues. Trimming took off 6 bases at V and 4 bases at J, with 16 bases between the two ends. Germline V gene data show CDR1 as MNHEY and CDR2 as SVGAGI.